Each of the 4 T cell receptor beta chains below was sequenced from the same sample in a study of cytomegalovirus exposure and HLA in healthy donors. The primer mix had 60 Vbeta and 13 Jbeta primers. Assay used: immunoSEQ multiplex PCR; TCRdb lists only in-frame clones, some missing. This sample has 150,000 or so clones, with roughly 80% found just once. Sequenced material: PBMCs. The receptor set was obtained from a boy under 10 years old in good health and CMV-seronegative.

This chain uses TRBV5-4 with TRBJ2-7; 11 nucleotides agree with TRBD2. J gave up 6 bases and V 3 bases, and 8 bases lay outside the gene matches. CDR1 is SGHNT and CDR2 is YYREEE in the germline V gene (reference sequence). CDR3 length: 15 amino acids. DNA of the CDR3: TGTGCCAGCAGCTCGGCCGGGACTAGCGGCGCCGAGCAGTACTTC. It encodes CASSSAGTSGAEQYF.

The chain couples TRBV29-1 to TRBJ1-5, with 8 bases lining up with TRBD1. The ends lost 3 bases at V and 4 bases at J; junction bases unmatched: 2. The CDR3 runs 13 residues. The V gene's germline CDR1 is SQVTM and CDR2 ANQGSEA. The CDR3 DNA sequence: TGCAGCGTTGACACAGGGGGTAATCAGCCCCAGCATTTT. Translation gives CSVDTGGNQPQHF.

V gene TRBV4-1 combines with J gene TRBJ1-3, with D uncertain. From germline, CDR1 is MGHRA and CDR2 YSYEKL. This CDR3 comprises 15 residues. V was cut by 1 base and J by 0 bases, with 7 bases left in between. In DNA, the CDR3 is TGCGCCAGCAGCCAAGGGCCTCTCTCTGGAAACACCATATATTTT. Its translation: CASSQGPLSGNTIYF.

V gene TRBV11-2 combines with J gene TRBJ2-3; TRBD2 agrees at 9 bases. This CDR3 region has 15 residues. Germline CDR1 SGHAT, CDR2 FQNNGV. V was clipped by 5 bases and J by 4 bases; unmatched bases: 7. The CDR3, as DNA: TGTGCCAGCAGCCAAGGACTAGCGTTTCCAGATACGCAGTATTTT. Translation: CASSQGLAFPDTQYF.